The next 29 T cell receptor beta chains were all read from a single sample in a study of blood T cell repertoires in COVID-19. Generated by immunoSEQ multiplex PCR, the TCRdb table keeps only in-frame clones and is missing some. The sample lists about 73,000 clones, approximately 84% seen once, with around 28% in the top ten. Specimen: peripheral blood. The receptors stem from a human donor in a cohort sampled during active COVID-19.

This chain uses TRBV4-2 with TRBJ2-5, with 12 positions matching TRBD2. CDR3 length equals 16 residues. The V and J ends lost 1 base and 2 bases, in that order; junction bases with no gene match: 2. Germline loops: CDR1 LGHNA, CDR2 YNFKEQ. The DNA for the CDR3 is TGTGCCAGCAGCCAAGGTACTAGCGGGGGGCAAGAGACCCAGTACTTC. Translated, it gives CASSQGTSGGQETQYF.

This clone was seen more than once but under ten times. The chain employs TRBV4-2 and TRBJ1-6, with 10 positions matching TRBD1. J was trimmed by 9 bases and V by 7 bases; bases with no gene match: 3. The CDR3 has 13 residues. Germline V lookup: CDR1 LGHNA, CDR2 YNFKEQ. The CDR3 loop is CASKGQGPSPLHF. The CDR3 DNA reads as TGTGCCAGCAAGGGACAGGGGCCTTCACCCCTCCACTTT.

This clone has only a few counts. V gene TRBV6-5 combines with J gene TRBJ2-5; D not certain. Trimming removed 5 bases at V and 3 bases at J, with 4 bases between. CDR3 length equals 11 residues. Germline V gene data show CDR1 as MNHEY and CDR2 as SVGAGI. The CDR3 region is CASSIKETQYF. CDR3 nucleotides: TGTGCCAGCAGTATAAAAGAGACCCAGTACTTC.

The chain joins TRBV12-3 or TRBV12-4 to TRBJ1-1; the D gene is possibly TRBD1 (5 bases). Trimming cost V 5 bases and J 7 bases, with 11 bases left between them. The CDR3 totals 12 residues. The CDR3 here is CASSPGLLEAFF. The CDR3, as DNA: TGTGCCAGCAGTCCGGGACTCCTTGAAGCTTTCTTT.

The V call is TRBV11-2, the J call TRBJ1-1; no definite D call. The V end was cut by 5 bases, the J end by 3 bases, with 10 bases between. Germline assignment: CDR1 SGHAT and CDR2 FQNNGV. This CDR3 region has 13 residues. The CDR3 sequence is CASSTPRDTEAFF. In DNA, the CDR3 is TGTGCCAGCAGCACCCCCCGGGACACTGAAGCTTTCTTT.

The CDR3 coding sequence is TGTGCCAGCAGCTTAATCGACGGGGGAGTCAATGAGCAGTTCTTC. Encoded protein: CASSLIDGGVNEQFF. This chain joins TRBV11-3 and TRBJ2-1; D is perhaps TRBD2 (6 bases). CDR1 SGHNT and CDR2 YENEEA come from the germline V gene. Trimming took off 2 bases at V and 6 bases at J, with 14 bases between the two ends. There are 15 residues in the CDR3.

The chain combines TRBV24-1 with TRBJ1-2; D is unresolved. CDR1 KGHDR and CDR2 SFDVKD come from the germline V gene. V lost 8 bases and J 5 bases, leaving 11 bases between the germline ends. The CDR3 is made up of 12 amino acids. CDR3 nucleotides: TGTGCCACCACCAGGAGGGATTATGGCTACACCTTC. Protein: CATTRRDYGYTF.

The chain couples TRBV29-1 to TRBJ2-7; TRBD1 agrees at 7 bases. J was trimmed by 2 bases and V by 4 bases; bases with no gene match: 2. Germline V gene data show CDR1 as SQVTM and CDR2 as ANQGSEA. This CDR3 is 12 amino acids long. CDR3 sequence: CSVVQGAYEQYF. CDR3 coding DNA: TGCAGCGTTGTGCAGGGGGCCTACGAGCAGTACTTC.

The rearrangement joins TRBV5-6 to TRBJ2-2, with 9 positions matching TRBD2. Germline lookup yields CDR1 SGHDT and CDR2 YYEEEE. The CDR3 has 15 residues. V dropped 3 bases and J dropped 5; count of bases not matched to a gene: 5. The chain's CDR3 is CASSYSSGGTGELFF. CDR3 coding DNA: TGTGCCAGCAGCTATAGTAGCGGGGGTACCGGGGAGCTGTTTTTT.

This clone was found once. This CDR3 reads CASSVSGTSYNEQFF. As DNA, the CDR3 is TGTGCCAGCAGCGTAAGTGGGACTTCCTACAATGAGCAGTTCTTC. This chain links TRBV9 with TRBJ2-1; D is possibly TRBD2 (6 bases). Between the trimmed V and J ends, which lost 1 base and 1 base, there was a span of 9 bases. There are 15 residues in the CDR3. Germline values: CDR1 SGDLS, CDR2 YYNGEE. The whole variable domain, filled in from reference TRBV9 and TRBJ2-1, reads DSGVTQTPKHLITATGQRVTLRCSPRSGDLSVYWYQQSLDQGLQFLIQYYNGEERAKGNILERFSAQQFPDLHSELNLSSLELGDSALYFCASSVSGTSYNEQFFGPGTRLTVL.

The chain joins TRBV11-3 to TRBJ2-3; 9 bases match TRBD2. Germline values: CDR1 SGHNT, CDR2 YENEEA. Trimming cost V 6 bases and J 3 bases; bases outside gene matches: 10. The CDR3 is made up of 16 amino acids. CDR3 coding DNA: TGTGCCAGCAGTATCCGGGCTAGCGGGGAAACAGATACGCAGTATTTT. It specifies CASSIRASGETDTQYF.

The genes are TRBV5-6 and TRBJ1-2, with TRBD1 matching 9 bases. CDR1 is SGHDT and CDR2 is YYEEEE in the germline V gene. This CDR3 is built from 12 residues. Trimming at V came to 3 bases and at J to 10 bases, leaving 4 bases not matched to a gene. CDR3 region: CASSWDRDNYTF. The CDR3, as DNA: TGTGCCAGCAGCTGGGACAGGGACAACTACACCTTC.

The chain employs TRBV29-1 and TRBJ2-7; a weak D match, TRBD1 (6 bases). Germline-derived CDR1 and CDR2 are SQVTM and ANQGSEA. The CDR3 has 13 residues. V was cut by 5 bases and J by 6 bases, with 17 bases left in between. CDR3 sequence reads: CSVRLQGVSEQYF. The CDR3 DNA is TGCAGCGTTCGCTTACAGGGTGTCAGCGAGCAGTACTTC.

J is TRBJ2-2 and V is TRBV5-6; the match to TRBD1 covers 8 bases. This CDR3 spans 15 amino acids. Per germline, CDR1 SGHDT and CDR2 YYEEEE. V lost 3 bases to trimming and J lost 0 bases; unmatched junction nucleotides: 1. The CDR3 DNA is TGTGCCAGCAGCTCGACAGGGGCGAACACCGGGGAGCTGTTTTTT. It yields the protein CASSSTGANTGELFF.

The CDR3 region is CGQREQGYNEQFF. Here the CDR3 DNA reads TGTGGACAGAGAGAACAAGGTTACAATGAGCAGTTCTTC. V usage is TRBV19 and J usage is TRBJ2-1, with D perhaps matching TRBD1 (5 bases). The V gene's germline CDR1 is LNHDA and CDR2 SQIVND (reference sequence). The CDR3 is made up of 13 amino acids.

For the CDR3, the DNA is TGTGCCAGCAGTAGCGGCCCCGGGGTGTACGAGCAGTACTTC. Translation: CASSSGPGVYEQYF. The J gene is TRBJ2-7, the V gene TRBV2, with D possibly matching TRBD2 (5 bases). V was cut by 5 bases and J by 4 bases, with 15 bases left in between. The CDR3 extends over 14 amino acids. Germline CDR1 SNHLY, CDR2 FYNNEI.

The CDR3 DNA reads TGTGCCAGCAGCCTGCGGACAGGGCGGGGCTATGGCTACACCTTC. It translates to CASSLRTGRGYGYTF. The chain couples TRBV11-3 to TRBJ1-2; 8 nucleotides align to TRBD1. The CDR3 loop spans 15 amino acids. Trimming took 5 bases from V and 4 from J; bases not matched to a gene: 9. The germline gives CDR1 SGHNT, CDR2 YENEEA.

Note on this clone: Distinct nucleotide sequences in the sample also encode this CDR3. This sequence joins TRBV3-1 (or the pseudogene TRBV3-2) and TRBJ1-5, with D possibly matching TRBD1 (5 bases). CDR1 is LGHDT and CDR2 is YNNKEL in the germline V gene (reference sequence). This CDR3 spans 14 amino acids. The V gene lost 1 base and the J gene lost 7 bases, with 11 bases spanning the gap. The DNA of the CDR3 is TGTGCCAGCAGCCAAGCTGGGCCAGGGCAGCCCCAGCATTTT. It is translated as CASSQAGPGQPQHF.

This chain links TRBV7-9 with TRBJ1-1, with 8 bases lining up with TRBD1. Germline lookup yields CDR1 SEHNR and CDR2 FQNEAQ (reference sequence). The CDR3 extends over 13 amino acids. V lost 2 bases, J lost 11 bases, and 7 bases stayed unmatched. CDR3 in DNA: TGTGCCAGCAGCTTACAGGGGGCGAGGGGTGCTTTCTTT. Residues: CASSLQGARGAFF.

A note on this clone: A read error may produce the germline difference seen at one junction end. The chain carries TRBV7-7 and TRBJ1-5; TRBD1 is a possible D gene (6 bases). The CDR3 length is 19 residues. Germline CDR1 reads SSHAT; CDR2 reads FNYEAQ (reference sequence). The CDR3 DNA reads as TGTGCTAGCAGACTTTCTACAGGTGTGGGACACGGCCCGAATCAGCCCCAGCATTTT. It specifies CASRLSTGVGHGPNQPQHF.

The V and J genes are TRBV6-5 and TRBJ2-7; TRBD2 aligns across 9 bases. The germline gives CDR1 MNHEY, CDR2 SVGAGI. After removal of 4 bases from V and 2 bases from J, the junction contained 6 bases not matched to a gene. This CDR3 comprises 15 residues. CDR3 region: CASSWGASGAYEQYF. The DNA of the CDR3 is TGTGCCAGCAGTTGGGGCGCTAGCGGGGCCTACGAGCAGTACTTC.

The genes are TRBV6-5 and TRBJ2-1; possibly TRBD1 for D (6 bases). The CDR3 has 15 residues. Per the germline V gene, CDR1 is MNHEY and CDR2 is SVGAGI. Trimming pared 6 bases from V and 0 bases from J, leaving 12 bases between. The CDR3 here is CASSAQGPSYNEQFF. For the CDR3, the DNA is TGTGCCAGCAGCGCACAGGGACCCTCCTACAATGAGCAGTTCTTC.

The chain is built from TRBV3-1 (or the pseudogene TRBV3-2) and TRBJ1-1, with a weak D call TRBD1 (5 bases). Trimming stripped 8 bases from V and 6 bases from J, with 16 bases between. CDR1 and CDR2 from the germline V gene are LGHDT and YNNKEL (reference sequence). The CDR3 is 13 amino acids. The CDR3 bases are TGTGCCAGCGGCAGGGTCGAGAATGCTGAAGCTTTCTTT. Amino acids: CASGRVENAEAFF.

The chain is built from TRBV6-5 and TRBJ2-1; 7 nucleotides line up with TRBD1. Germline V gene sequence: CDR1 MNHEY, CDR2 SVGAGI. CDR3 size: 11 residues. CDR3 protein: CATGLGGGQFF. In DNA, the CDR3 is TGTGCTACGGGGTTAGGGGGCGGTCAGTTCTTC.

The CDR3 reads CASSSFRDRGLNEQFF. CDR3 coding DNA: TGCGCCAGCAGCTCGTTCCGGGACAGGGGGCTTAATGAGCAGTTCTTC. V gene TRBV5-1 combines with J gene TRBJ2-1; the match to TRBD1 covers 12 bases. J gave up 7 bases and V 3 bases, and 8 bases lay outside the gene matches. This CDR3 has 16 amino acids. The V gene's germline CDR1 is SGHRS and CDR2 YFSETQ. Drawing the rest from reference TRBV5-1 and TRBJ2-1, the complete variable domain is KAGVTQTPRYLIKTRGQQVTLSCSPISGHRSVSWYQQTPGQGLQFLFEYFSETQRNKGNFPGRFSGRQFSNSRSEMNVSTLELGDSALYLCASSSFRDRGLNEQFFGPGTRLTVL.

The J gene is TRBJ1-2, the V gene TRBV7-9; tentative D call: TRBD1 (5 bases). Per germline, CDR1 SEHNR and CDR2 FQNEAQ (reference sequence). Trimming shortened V by 3 bases and J by 4 bases, and 12 bases separated the two germline ends. This CDR3 region has 14 residues. The CDR3: CASSLEGVGYGYTF. The CDR3 DNA reads as TGTGCCAGCAGCTTGGAAGGGGTGGGCTATGGCTACACCTTC.

This chain connects TRBV4-1 to TRBJ2-7; 11 bases align to TRBD1. With 3 bases clipped from V and 2 bases from J, the junction kept 6 bases outside the gene matches. This CDR3 has 16 residues. The germline gives CDR1 MGHRA, CDR2 YSYEKL. DNA of the CDR3: TGCGCCAGCAGCCACTCCGCGGGACAGGGGGCCTACGAGCAGTACTTC. Translating it yields CASSHSAGQGAYEQYF.

The V gene is TRBV9, the J gene TRBJ2-4; 9 nucleotides match TRBD1. With 0 bases clipped from V and 12 bases from J, the junction kept 13 bases outside the gene matches. Germline assignment: CDR1 SGDLS and CDR2 YYNGEE. This CDR3 spans 16 amino acids. The CDR3 bases are TGTGCCAGCAGCGTAGGGGACAGGGTAGGCGGTGGGGATCAGTACTTC. It codes for CASSVGDRVGGGDQYF.

The chain links TRBV7-3 to TRBJ2-1; 7 nucleotides align to TRBD2. CDR1 is SGHTA, CDR2 FQGTGA, per germline. The CDR3 has 19 amino acids. V was pared by 3 bases and J by 3 bases, with 17 bases of the junction left unmatched. The CDR3 bases are TGTGCCAGCAGCTTTTGGGTGGAAAGGAGCGGGGAATACTACAATGAGCAGTTCTTC. Its protein product is CASSFWVERSGEYYNEQFF.